This T cell receptor (beta chain) appears in the sequencing data of a study of blood T cells in healthy people across ages (dated by TCRdb to between 2015 and 2016). At the level of the whole study: In model experiments, template switching captured about one uniquely barcoded TCR beta cDNA molecule for every two T cells. Using the same blood draw, the study looked at two additional independent replicas of 1 million unique cDNA reads for two donors, one aged 18 to 30 and the other aged 80 or older. To avoid experimental bias, donors of different ages were randomly spread across the sequencing lanes. Age-related changes in TCR beta repertoire diversity were measured in the study by deep sequencing normalized with unique cDNA molecular identifiers. Donors were grouped into four age groups: young (average about 15 years), middle-aged (39), aged (62) and long-lived (approximately 75).

The receptor library was made with 5' RACE. Sequencing took place on an Illumina HiSeq 2500. A second roughly 6 to 12 cycle PCR used a sample-barcoded 5' primer and a J-beta primer mix. A template-switch 5' adaptor carrying 12 random nucleotides introduced a unique molecular identifier onto each TCR beta cDNA molecule. Each sample yielded at least 3 million CDR3-containing paired-end reads. First-strand cDNA synthesis was performed from all RNA using the Mint cDNA synthesis kit, with priming by a TRBC-specific oligonucleotide. After uracil-DNA glycosylase treatment, a first 18-cycle PCR used universal primers M1SS and BC2_uni_R on all cDNA. Under the source paper's analysis protocol: For normalization, 1 million high-quality reads were randomly selected from each sample, with every read carrying a distinct molecular identifier. Instead of being binned into consensus sequences, reads that shared molecular identifiers were thrown out. MiTCR, set to a Q25 quality threshold and the strictest error-elimination algorithm, was used for CDR3 identification, clonotype clustering and error correction. Lower-bound total TCR beta diversity was estimated with a nonparametric unseen species model using Euler transformation. TCRdb trimmed public reads at Q25 via fastp, called clones via MiXCR and kept in-frame beta chains. Identical CDR3 protein sequences are pooled into one entry, listed with their most common genes and DNA. The V and J calls, along with clone size, are taken from TCRdb and not from the paper's own processing. The sample profile shows some 1.4 million distinct CDR3 sequences; 42% of them were found once. The ten largest account for less than 8% of the sample.

Systemically healthy Caucasian individuals from Russia, around 39 in total and aged roughly 6 to 100 years, were included as donors. Approximately 9.7 milliliters of peripheral blood were drawn from each donor into EDTA-treated Vacutainer tubes. Ficoll-Paque density-gradient centrifugation was used to isolate PBMCs, with at least 7 million per sample. Trizol reagent was used to extract total RNA from PBMCs, with at least 6 micrograms per sample. Naive CD45RAhigh/CD27high T cell percentages were measured by flow cytometry on a PBMC aliquot from every donor. The paper as a whole reports these results and caveats: Donor CMV infection status was unknown, potentially confounding age-related changes in expanded clonotypes. Compared with the aged group, the long-lived group had more naive CD4+ T cells, fewer expanded clones and increased TCR diversity, a pattern suggesting age selection. As age increased, observed TCR beta diversity per million T cells dropped in a roughly linear way, and a significant reduction was already evident by age about 40. Conclusive comparison of naive and antigen-experienced compartments was prevented by the profiling of bulk unsorted PBMCs. Total diversity estimates from one million sequenced T cells were considered lower bounds and underestimates. The percentage of naive T cells measured by flow cytometry correlated strongly with observed TCR beta diversity.

This clonotype has only a few counts. There is no known antigen for this receptor. Base qualities are not recorded, but no much larger clone differs from it by a single base. According to the germline V gene, CDR1 reads MNHEY and CDR2 reads SVGAGI. Relative to germline, V is missing 2 bases and J is missing 5 bases, with 11 bases of the junction outside any gene match. The CDR3, from cysteine to phenylalanine, totals 17 residues. The only DNA kept is the CDR3, 51 bases in frame from the first base. The TCR originated in a woman under 30 in good health. The rearrangement joined TRBV6-5 to TRBJ2-5, with TRBD2 identical over 10 junction bases. The source material was blood. The encoded CDR3 is CASSYLLSSGRAETQYF. The bases are TGTGCCAGCAGTTACCTCCTGTCTAGCGGGAGAGCGGAGACCCAGTACTTC.